This TCR beta chain was identified in a study of siplizumab effects on memory and regulatory T cells. Whole-study findings and limits: Treatment with siplizumab left mappable alloreactive CD4+ clones averaging approximately 62% Treg-derived, compared with around 26% in controls. The mapping of alloreactive clones to unstimulated subsets covered only a minor fraction of them.

Trimming pared 6 bases from V and 0 bases from J, leaving 15 bases between. The CDR3 covers 16 residues. CDR1 and CDR2 (germline): MGHRA, YSYEKL. Sequencing of each sample assayed around 10^5 TCR templates. Only in-frame clones appear in the TCRdb table, and some are missing; sequencing was by immunoSEQ multiplex PCR. The sample carries just over 60,000 clones, 65% to 80% recorded once. For this clone: The target antigen is unknown.

The V gene is TRBV4-1, the J gene TRBJ2-1; D remains unclear. Sequences were obtained from memory CD4+ T cells sorted from blood. This TCR derives from a human donor in good health. The CDR3, as DNA: TGCGCCAGCAGTCATTCGGACGGATTCTCCTACAATGAGCAGTTCTTC. Encoded protein: CASSHSDGFSYNEQFF.